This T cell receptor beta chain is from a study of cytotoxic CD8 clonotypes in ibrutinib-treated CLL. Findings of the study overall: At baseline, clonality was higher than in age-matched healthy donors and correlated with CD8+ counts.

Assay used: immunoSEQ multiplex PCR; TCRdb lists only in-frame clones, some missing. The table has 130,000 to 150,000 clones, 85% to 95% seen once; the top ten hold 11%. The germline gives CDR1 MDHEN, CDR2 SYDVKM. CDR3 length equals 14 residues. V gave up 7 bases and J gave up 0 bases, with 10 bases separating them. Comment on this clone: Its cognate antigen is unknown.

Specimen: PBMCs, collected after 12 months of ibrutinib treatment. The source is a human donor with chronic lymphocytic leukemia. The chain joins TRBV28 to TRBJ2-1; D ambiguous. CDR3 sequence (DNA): TGTGCCAGCAAGCTATCGAGCTCCTACAATGAGCAGTTCTTC. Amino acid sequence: CASKLSSSYNEQFF. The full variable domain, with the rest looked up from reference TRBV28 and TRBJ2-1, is DVKVTQSSRYLVKRTGEKVFLECVQDMDHENMFWYRQDPGLGLRLIYFSYDVKMKEKGDIPEGYSVSREKKERFSLILESASTNQTSMYLCASKLSSSYNEQFFGPGTRLTVL.